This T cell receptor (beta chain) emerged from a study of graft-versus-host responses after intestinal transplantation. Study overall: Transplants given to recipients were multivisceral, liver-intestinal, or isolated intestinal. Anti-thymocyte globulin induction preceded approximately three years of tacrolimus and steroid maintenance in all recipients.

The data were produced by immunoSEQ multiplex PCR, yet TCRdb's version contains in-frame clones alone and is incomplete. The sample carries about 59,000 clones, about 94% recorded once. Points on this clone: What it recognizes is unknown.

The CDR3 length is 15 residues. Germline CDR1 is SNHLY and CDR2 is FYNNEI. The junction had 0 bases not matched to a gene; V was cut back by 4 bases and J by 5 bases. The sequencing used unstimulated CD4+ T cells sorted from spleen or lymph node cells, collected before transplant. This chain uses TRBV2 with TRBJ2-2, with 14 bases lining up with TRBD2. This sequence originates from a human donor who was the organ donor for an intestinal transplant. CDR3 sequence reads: CASSGTSGGTGELFF. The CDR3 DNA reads TGTGCCAGCAGTGGGACTAGCGGGGGGACCGGGGAGCTGTTTTTT.